A selection of T cell receptor beta chains follows, all from one sample in a study of T cell repertoires in cytomegalovirus infection. TCRdb called the reads again in MiXCR, with one record for every CDR3 protein. Of a few hundred thousand distinct CDR3 sequences listed, almost 40% are singletons. No antigen is known for these receptors. This sample comprised cultured PBMCs, obtained from culture after CMV antigen stimulation. The receptors come from a human donor in good health (CMV status not recorded). Some clones in this sample may be carry-over from other donors' samples. Both conserved end residues are part of each CDR3. The order of the fields is V gene, D gene, J gene, clone size, CDR3 protein, CDR3 DNA. The D gene is left open where the match is weak. Clone size is not always given. Where it is, it says once, few, many or a class for expanded clones.

TRBV5-5	NA	TRBJ2-1	NA	CASSRGPEMHEQFF	TGTGCCAGCAGCCGTGGGCCGGAGATGCATGAGCAGTTCTTC
TRBV6-2/TRBV6-3	NA	TRBJ2-3	NA	CASSYFSGDTQYF	TGTGCCAGCAGTTACTTTTCCGGAGATACGCAGTATTTT
TRBV6-2/TRBV6-3	NA	TRBJ1-5	NA	CASTTSKRNQPQHF	TGTGCCAGCACAACCAGCAAACGCAATCAGCCCCAGCATTTT
TRBV19	TRBD1	TRBJ1-1	NA	CASSIGAGGMNTEAFF	TGTGCCAGTAGTATAGGGGCAGGGGGCATGAACACTGAAGCTTTCTTT
TRBV7-9	TRBD1	TRBJ1-4	few	CASSLGDRDEKLFF	TGTGCCAGCAGCTTAGGGGACAGGGACGAAAAACTGTTTTTT
TRBV10-3	TRBD2	TRBJ2-3	NA	CAITSGRTDTQYF	TGTGCCATCACTAGCGGGAGGACAGATACGCAGTATTTT
TRBV7-8	NA	TRBJ2-7	NA	CASSLNTGASNYEQYF	TGTGCCAGCAGCTTAAATACCGGGGCCTCTAACTACGAGCAGTACTTC
TRBV7-2	NA	TRBJ1-2	NA	CASSFHKGLLGYGYTF	TGTGCCAGCAGCTTTCATAAGGGACTACTAGGCTATGGCTACACCTTC
TRBV7-2	NA	TRBJ1-1	many	CASSLQGSATEAFF	TGTGCCAGCAGCTTACAGGGGTCCGCCACTGAAGCTTTCTTT
TRBV19	NA	TRBJ1-5	NA	CASSPSGSLLQPQHF	TGTGCCAGTAGTCCCAGTGGATCCCTATTGCAGCCCCAGCATTTT
TRBV4-2	NA	TRBJ2-7	NA	CASSLGGAGREQYF	TGTGCCAGCAGCCTTGGCGGGGCAGGGAGGGAGCAGTACTTC
TRBV7-2	TRBD1	TRBJ1-2	NA	CASSLSPGTAIYGYTF	TGTGCCAGCAGCTTATCCCCCGGGACAGCAATCTATGGCTACACCTTC
TRBV5-6	NA	TRBJ1-6	NA	CASSLNPNSPLHF	TGTGCCAGCAGCTTGAACCCTAATTCACCCCTCCACTTT
TRBV7-6	NA	TRBJ2-7	NA	CASSLGHNVYEQYF	TGTGCCAGCAGCTTGGGACACAACGTCTACGAGCAGTACTTC
TRBV9	NA	TRBJ2-5	NA	CASSVEGSRMETQYF	TGTGCCAGCAGCGTAGAGGGAAGTAGAATGGAGACCCAGTACTTC
TRBV19	TRBD1	TRBJ1-1	NA	CASSLTGDLNTEAFF	TGTGCCAGTAGTCTGACAGGGGACTTGAACACTGAAGCTTTCTTT
TRBV5-5	TRBD1	TRBJ2-7	NA	CASSFAGTGFEQYF	TGTGCCAGCAGCTTCGCCGGGACAGGGTTCGAGCAGTACTTC
TRBV6-1	NA	TRBJ2-7	NA	CASSQGFGGTYEQYF	TGTGCCAGCAGTCAGGGCTTCGGCGGGACCTACGAGCAGTACTTC
TRBV7-6	NA	TRBJ2-1	few	CASSLAGEHNEQFF	TGTGCCAGCAGCTTGGCAGGAGAACACAATGAGCAGTTCTTC
TRBV14	TRBD2	TRBJ2-1	NA	CASSFTSGSIYNEQFF	TGTGCCAGCAGCTTTACTAGCGGGAGTATCTACAATGAGCAGTTCTTC
TRBV4-3	NA	TRBJ2-3	few	CASSQDTGTDTQYF	TGCGCCAGCAGCCAAGATACGGGAACAGATACGCAGTATTTT
TRBV18	NA	TRBJ2-7	NA	CASSPPWEGEQYF	TGTGCCAGCTCACCACCGTGGGAAGGCGAGCAGTACTTC
TRBV3-1	NA	TRBJ2-6	NA	CASSQVLGMSGANVLTF	TGTGCCAGCAGCCAAGTACTCGGGATGTCTGGGGCCAACGTCCTGACTTTC
TRBV10-3	NA	TRBJ1-5	NA	CAISVGGENQPQHF	TGTGCCATCAGTGTTGGGGGAGAAAATCAGCCCCAGCATTTT
TRBV12-3/TRBV12-4	NA	TRBJ1-2	NA	CASSSAGGWGYTF	TGTGCCAGCAGTTCGGCGGGGGGCTGGGGCTACACCTTC
TRBV20-1	NA	TRBJ1-2	NA	CSVGDRSYGYTF	TGCAGTGTAGGAGACAGGTCCTATGGCTACACCTTC
TRBV7-2	NA	TRBJ2-7	few	CASSSTPVYEQYF	TGTGCCAGCAGCTCGACACCGGTCTACGAGCAGTACTTC
TRBV7-2	TRBD1	TRBJ1-3	few	CASSLWATGGSGNTIYF	TGTGCCAGCAGCTTATGGGCGACAGGGGGCTCCGGAAACACCATATATTTT
TRBV7-2	TRBD1	TRBJ2-1	many	CASSATGNNEQFF	TGTGCCAGCAGCGCGACAGGGAACAATGAGCAGTTCTTC
TRBV12-3/TRBV12-4	TRBD2	TRBJ2-1	few	CASSFLSSGSLGDNEQFF	TGTGCCAGCAGTTTTTTGTCTAGCGGGAGCTTGGGGGACAATGAGCAGTTCTTC
TRBV7-9	NA	TRBJ1-4	NA	CASSYGGSPYEKLFF	TGTGCCAGCAGCTACGGTGGGTCCCCCTATGAAAAACTGTTTTTT
TRBV7-2	TRBD2	TRBJ2-3	once	CASSLGGVAGEIDTQCF	TGTGCCAGCAGCTTAGGCGGGGTAGCGGGAGAGATAGATACGCAGTGTTTT
TRBV2	NA	TRBJ1-5	NA	CASSDVGGGQPQHF	TGTGCCAGCAGTGATGTTGGGGGGGGCCAGCCCCAGCATTTT
TRBV7-8	NA	TRBJ2-4	NA	CASSHGPFDIQYF	TGTGCCAGCAGTCACGGACCCTTTGACATTCAGTACTTC
TRBV20-1	TRBD2	TRBJ2-5	NA	CSARLAGGPAGTQYF	TGCAGTGCTAGACTAGCGGGGGGCCCAGCTGGCACCCAGTACTTC
TRBV7-2	TRBD2	TRBJ2-3	few	CASSLTSGGAGTDTQYF	TGTGCCAGCAGCTTAACTAGCGGGGGGGCCGGCACAGATACGCAGTATTTT
TRBV6-1	NA	TRBJ2-1	NA	CASSEAVAGGYEQFF	TGTGCCAGCAGTGAAGCGGTCGCAGGTGGCTATGAGCAGTTCTTC
TRBV18	TRBD1	TRBJ1-1	NA	CASSGQKNTEAFF	TGTGCCAGCTCGGGACAGAAGAACACTGAAGCTTTCTTT
TRBV4-1	NA	TRBJ2-1	NA	CASSRIAGPLGLNEQFF	TGCGCCAGCAGCCGAATAGCCGGGCCCCTCGGTCTCAATGAGCAGTTCTTC
TRBV4-2	TRBD2	TRBJ2-3	few	CASSQAGLAGALFPDTQYF	TGTGCCAGCAGCCAAGCCGGGCTAGCGGGGGCCTTATTCCCAGATACGCAGTATTTT
TRBV29-1	NA	TRBJ2-5	few	CSVEHAGTETQYF	TGCAGCGTTGAGCATGCGGGGACGGAGACCCAGTACTTC
TRBV7-2	NA	TRBJ1-4	NA	CASSSGPGRNEKLFF	TGTGCCAGCAGCTCAGGGCCCGGGAGGAATGAAAAACTGTTTTTT
TRBV7-2	TRBD2	TRBJ2-7	NA	CASSDKLAGGPREQYF	TGTGCCAGCAGCGACAAACTAGCGGGGGGTCCTAGAGAGCAGTACTTC
TRBV10-3	NA	TRBJ1-1	NA	CAIGPGGTEAFF	TGTGCCATCGGCCCGGGGGGGACTGAAGCTTTCTTT
TRBV20-1	NA	TRBJ2-1	NA	CSARSGAIEQFF	TGCAGTGCTAGATCAGGGGCGATTGAGCAGTTCTTC
TRBV7-2	NA	TRBJ1-1	NA	CASSPLIQAFF	TGTGCCAGCAGCCCCCTCATCCAAGCTTTCTTT
TRBV6-2/TRBV6-3	NA	TRBJ1-2	few	CASSRGGASPSGYTF	TGTGCCAGCAGCCGCGGCGGGGCCTCACCCTCTGGCTACACCTTC
TRBV20-1	NA	TRBJ2-3	few	CSARAYGTGVLTDTQYF	TGCAGTGCTAGAGCTTACGGTACGGGTGTTCTTACAGATACGCAGTATTTT
TRBV7-2	NA	TRBJ2-5	many	CASSLDQGETQYF	TGTGCCAGCAGCTTAGACCAGGGGGAGACCCAGTACTTC
TRBV6-6	NA	TRBJ1-1	NA	CASSYSRRAFTEAFF	TGTGCCAGCAGTTACTCGAGGAGGGCATTCACTGAAGCTTTCTTT
TRBV7-2	NA	TRBJ2-2	few	CASSARANKGTGELFF	TGTGCCAGCAGCGCCCGGGCGAATAAGGGTACCGGGGAGCTGTTTTTT
TRBV7-2	NA	TRBJ2-5	few	CASSPLQGTQYF	TGTGCCAGCAGCCCCCTTCAAGGGACCCAGTACTTC